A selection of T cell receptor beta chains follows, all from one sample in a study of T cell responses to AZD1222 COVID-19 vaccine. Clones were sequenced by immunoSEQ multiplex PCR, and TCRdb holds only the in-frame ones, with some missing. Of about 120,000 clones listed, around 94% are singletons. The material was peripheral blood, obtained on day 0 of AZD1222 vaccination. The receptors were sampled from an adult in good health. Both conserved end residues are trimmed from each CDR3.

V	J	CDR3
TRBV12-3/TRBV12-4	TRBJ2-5	ASSLAGVETQY
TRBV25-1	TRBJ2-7	ASSPSGAPSGEQY
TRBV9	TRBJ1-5	ASSVDGGNQPQH
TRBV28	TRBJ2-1	ASSLRTFNEQF
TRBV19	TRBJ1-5	ASTDRFAQPQH
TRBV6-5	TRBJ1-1	ASRPTGTGNTEAF
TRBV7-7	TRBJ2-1	ASSEGSSYNEQF
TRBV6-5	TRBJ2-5	ASSRPWGGETQY
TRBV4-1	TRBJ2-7	ASSRGDYYEQY
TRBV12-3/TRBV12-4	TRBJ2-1	ASRLAGPPEQF
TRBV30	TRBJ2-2	AWRGSGANTGELF
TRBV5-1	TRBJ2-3	ASSLVVGGSMDTQY
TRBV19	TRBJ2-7	ASPGGPNEQY
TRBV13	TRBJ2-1	ASSIEGGEQF
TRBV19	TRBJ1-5	ASSIVSGTAGQPQH
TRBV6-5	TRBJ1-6	ASSSRQSAVNSPLH
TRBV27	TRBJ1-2	ASSLLPGLNYGYT
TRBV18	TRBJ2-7	ASSPPETGGDYEQY
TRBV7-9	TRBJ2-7	ASRRTGYEQY
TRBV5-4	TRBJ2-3	ASSLASGSADTQY
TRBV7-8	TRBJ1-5	ASSIGPFGPRDNQPQH
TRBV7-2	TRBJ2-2	ASAGLLNTGELF
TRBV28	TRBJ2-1	ASSLSGFGGEQF
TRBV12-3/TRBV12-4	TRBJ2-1	ASSLGVYNEQF
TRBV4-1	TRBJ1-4	ASSQERSTGEKLF
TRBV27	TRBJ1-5	ASSLVGLYNQPQH
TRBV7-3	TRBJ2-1	ASSSSGREYNEQF